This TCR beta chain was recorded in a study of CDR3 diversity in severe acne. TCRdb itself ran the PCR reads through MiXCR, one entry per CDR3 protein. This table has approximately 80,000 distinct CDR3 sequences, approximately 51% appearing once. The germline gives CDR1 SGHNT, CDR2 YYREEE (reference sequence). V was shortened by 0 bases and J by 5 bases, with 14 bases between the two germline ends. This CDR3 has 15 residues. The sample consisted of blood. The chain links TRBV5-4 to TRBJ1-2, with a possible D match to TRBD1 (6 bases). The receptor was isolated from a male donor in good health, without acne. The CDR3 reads CASSLAVQGKYGYTF. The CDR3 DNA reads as TGTGCCAGCAGCTTGGCTGTCCAGGGGAAATATGGCTACACCTTC.